Below, 17 T cell receptor beta chains from the same sample are listed, as sequenced in a study of T cell repertoires in cytomegalovirus infection. No cognate antigen is known for these TCRs. TCRdb re-derived calls from the reads in MiXCR, one entry per CDR3 protein. There are 80,000 or so distinct CDR3 sequences in the sample; more than 20% occur only once, and approximately 53% lies in the top ten. The sample consisted of CD8+ T cells from cultured PBMCs, taken from culture after CMV antigen stimulation. The receptors stem from a human donor in good health (CMV status not recorded). Some clones in this sample may be carry-over from other donors' samples.

The J gene is TRBJ2-2, the V gene TRBV6-5; D is perhaps TRBD1 (6 bases). Trimming took off 6 bases at V and 6 bases at J, with 17 bases between the two ends. The CDR3 has 15 amino acids. CDR1 and CDR2 from the germline V gene are MNHEY and SVGAGI. DNA for the CDR3: TGTGCCAGCAGCCCTACGCAGGGGCAGGCCGGGGAGCTGTTTTTT. This encodes CASSPTQGQAGELFF.

This clonotype appeared many times. The J gene is TRBJ2-2, the V gene TRBV7-8; the D gene is possibly TRBD1 (6 bases). Between the trimmed V and J ends, which lost 6 bases and 6 bases, there was a span of 14 bases. The CDR3 has 14 amino acids. The germline V gene encodes CDR1 SGHVS and CDR2 FQNEAQ. The CDR3 spells CASRQGSGPGELFF. DNA for the CDR3: TGTGCCAGCAGGCAGGGGTCGGGTCCCGGGGAGCTGTTTTTT.

The gene calls are TRBV5-1 and TRBJ2-7; D gene unclear. Trimming stripped 4 bases from V and 0 bases from J, with 11 bases between. The CDR3 is 14 residues long. CDR1 is SGHRS and CDR2 is YFSETQ in the germline V gene. CDR3 amino acids: CASSNRTSSYEQYF. DNA for the CDR3: TGCGCCAGCAGCAATAGGACGAGCTCCTACGAGCAGTACTTC.

The chain couples TRBV11-2 to TRBJ2-5; the match to TRBD1 covers 10 bases. Per germline, CDR1 SGHAT and CDR2 FQNNGV. V gave up 1 base and J gave up 5 bases; unmatched junction bases: 7. The CDR3 contains 16 residues. The CDR3 nucleotides are TGTGCCAGCAGCTTAGGGGACAGGGGCATTACGGAGACCCAGTACTTC. Translating gives CASSLGDRGITETQYF. Variable domain in full (rest from reference TRBV11-2 and TRBJ2-5): EAGVAQSPRYKIIEKRQSVAFWCNPISGHATLYWYQQILGQGPKLLIQFQNNGVVDDSQLPKDRFSAERLKGVDSTLKIQPAKLEDSAVYLCASSLGDRGITETQYFGPGTRLLVL.

The V and J genes are TRBV20-1 and TRBJ2-7; the match to TRBD2 covers 7 bases. Trimming removed 6 bases from V and 5 bases from J; junction bases left unmatched: 16. CDR3 size: 15 residues. Germline values: CDR1 DFQATT, CDR2 SNEGSKA (reference sequence). CDR3 nucleotide sequence: TGCAGTGCAGAGGGGTTGGGCGGGAGTCGTGACGAGCAGTACTTC. Its translation: CSAEGLGGSRDEQYF.

This clonotype was seen only a few times. The chain uses TRBV12-3 or TRBV12-4 and TRBJ2-1; possibly TRBD1 or TRBD2 for D (5 bases each). V was shortened by 10 bases and J by 10 bases, with 23 bases between the two germline ends. The CDR3 contains 14 residues. The CDR3 DNA sequence: TGTGCCACGGCCGGACTTGACAGTTTGAGGGAGCAGTTCTTC. Translation gives CATAGLDSLREQFF.

The chain is built from TRBV19 and TRBJ2-7; TRBD1 is a possible D gene (6 bases). Germline lookup yields CDR1 LNHDA and CDR2 SQIVND (reference sequence). This CDR3 region has 13 residues. Trimming stripped 6 bases from V and 1 base from J, with 10 bases between. The CDR3 DNA follows: TGTGCCAGTAGAGAACAGGGTTCCTACGAGCAGTACTTC. It codes for CASREQGSYEQYF. Drawing the rest from reference TRBV19 and TRBJ2-7, the complete variable domain is DGGITQSPKYLFRKEGQNVTLSCEQNLNHDAMYWYRQDPGQGLRLIYYSQIVNDFQKGDIAEGYSVSREKKESFPLTVTSAQKNPTAFYLCASREQGSYEQYFGPGTRLTVT.

The V call is TRBV19, the J call TRBJ1-1; D unresolved. Trimming left V 6 bases short and J 0 bases short, with 11 bases between. CDR3 length: 14 amino acids. CDR1 is LNHDA and CDR2 is SQIVND in the germline V gene (reference sequence). The CDR3 here is CASSPRRMNTEAFF. CDR3 DNA: TGTGCCAGTAGCCCCCGTAGGATGAACACTGAAGCTTTCTTT.

This clonotype was counted between two and nine times. The V call is TRBV28, the J call TRBJ2-7; D is possibly TRBD1 or TRBD2 (6 bases each). This CDR3 comprises 17 residues. Trimming removed 1 base from V and 3 bases from J, with 19 bases in between. Germline CDR1 reads MDHEN; CDR2 reads SYDVKM. The CDR3 is CASSLLGGTPRIYEQYF. CDR3 in DNA: TGTGCCAGCAGTTTATTAGGGGGGACGCCGAGGATCTACGAGCAGTACTTC.

The CDR3 region is CSVEDRDRGLGYGYTF. The CDR3 nucleotides are TGCAGCGTTGAAGATCGGGACAGGGGGCTGGGCTATGGCTACACCTTC. This chain joins TRBV29-1 and TRBJ1-2; 12 bases are a match to TRBD1. Germline trimming cut 0 bases from V and 4 bases from J; bases unmatched to any gene: 6. CDR1 and CDR2 (germline): SQVTM, ANQGSEA. CDR3 size: 16 residues.

This sequence joins TRBV28 and TRBJ2-3, with 8 bases identical to TRBD1. V was clipped by 6 bases and J by 6 bases; unmatched bases: 14. Germline V lookup: CDR1 MDHEN, CDR2 SYDVKM. CDR3 length: 16 residues. The CDR3 bases are TGTGCCAGCAGGAGAATTCGGACAGGGATTTACGATACGCAGTATTTT. Translated: CASRRIRTGIYDTQYF.

This clonotype has a handful of counts. CDR3 protein: CASSYSGDGYTF. In nucleotides, the CDR3 is TGTGCCAGCAGTTACTCTGGGGATGGCTACACCTTC. This rearrangement joins TRBV6-5 to TRBJ1-2; D is ambiguous. Germline values: CDR1 MNHEY, CDR2 SVGAGI. V lost 0 bases and J lost 6, with 5 bases in between. The CDR3 sequence is 12 residues long.

This clonotype was seen repeatedly, ten times or more. This chain links TRBV12-3 or TRBV12-4 with TRBJ2-5; tentative D call: TRBD1 (5 bases). Trimming left V 3 bases short and J 1 base short, with 9 bases between. The CDR3 extends over 14 amino acids. Here the CDR3 DNA reads TGTGCCAGCAGTTTGACAGAAATCCAAGAGACCCAGTACTTC. Its translation: CASSLTEIQETQYF.

The chain links TRBV12-3 or TRBV12-4 to TRBJ2-5; D tentatively fits TRBD1 or TRBD2 (6 bases each). The V gene lost 4 bases and the J gene lost 5 bases, with 14 bases spanning the gap. This CDR3 is built from 14 residues. Written as DNA, the CDR3 is TGTGCCAGCAGTTCGAGGGGGGCCTCGGAGACCCAGTACTTC. This sequence encodes CASSSRGASETQYF.

Ten or more counts support this clonotype. The rearrangement joins TRBV20-1 to TRBJ2-7; D gene unclear. Between the trimmed V and J ends, which lost 0 bases and 0 bases, there was a span of 6 bases. This CDR3 has 13 amino acids. Looked up from germline, CDR1 is DFQATT and CDR2 is SNEGSKA (reference sequence). The DNA for the CDR3 is TGCAGTGCTAGAGATGGCAACTCCTACGAGCAGTACTTC. Translation gives CSARDGNSYEQYF.

V and J are TRBV30 and TRBJ1-1; D gene ambiguous. V was pared by 2 bases and J by 1 base, with 5 bases between. This CDR3 comprises 12 residues. CDR1 and CDR2 from the germline V gene are GTSNPN and SVGIG (reference sequence). The CDR3 DNA is TGTGCCTGGAGTCACGGGAACACTGAAGCTTTCTTT. It codes for CAWSHGNTEAFF.

This clonotype has a handful of counts. V is TRBV6-1 and J is TRBJ2-1, with D possibly TRBD2 on 6 matching bases. CDR3 size: 17 residues. V lost 5 bases, J lost 0 bases, and 17 bases lay in between. In germline, CDR1 is MNHNS, CDR2 SASEGT. This chain's CDR3 is CASSRPQWRGSYNEQFF. CDR3 DNA sequence: TGTGCCAGCAGTCGCCCCCAGTGGCGGGGCTCCTACAATGAGCAGTTCTTC.